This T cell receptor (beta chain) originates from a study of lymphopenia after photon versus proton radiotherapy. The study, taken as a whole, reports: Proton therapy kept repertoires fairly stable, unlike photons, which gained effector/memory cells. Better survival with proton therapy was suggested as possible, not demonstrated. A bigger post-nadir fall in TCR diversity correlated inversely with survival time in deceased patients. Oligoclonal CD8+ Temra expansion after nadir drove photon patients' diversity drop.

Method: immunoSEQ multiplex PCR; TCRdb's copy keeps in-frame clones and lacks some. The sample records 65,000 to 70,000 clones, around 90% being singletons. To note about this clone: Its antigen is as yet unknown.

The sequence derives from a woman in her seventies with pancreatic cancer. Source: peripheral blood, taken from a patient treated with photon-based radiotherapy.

In DNA form, the CDR3 reads TGTGCCAGCAGCCAGGAAACCGGGACAGCCTACAATGAGCAGTTCTTC. It yields the protein CASSQETGTAYNEQFF. The chain couples TRBV4-2 to TRBJ2-1; 7 nucleotides match TRBD1. The CDR3 length is 16 residues. Germline CDR1 and CDR2: LGHNA and YNFKEQ. V lost 3 bases and J lost 2; bases outside the gene matches: 7.